The 17 T cell receptor beta chains presented below share a single source sample, sequenced in a study of blood T cell repertoires in COVID-19. Clones were read by immunoSEQ multiplex PCR, and TCRdb kept only the in-frame ones, dropping some. The data contain about 62,000 clones, roughly four fifths of them seen just once; the ten biggest clones take up roughly 20%. Sequenced input: peripheral blood. These receptors originate from a man aged 60-69 years with acute or convalescent COVID-19.

This clone was seen a single time. V is TRBV3-1 (or the pseudogene TRBV3-2) and J is TRBJ2-5, with a tentative D call TRBD1 (5 bases). Germline V lookup: CDR1 LGHDT, CDR2 YNNKEL (reference sequence). Trimming left V 1 base short and J 3 bases short, with 9 bases between. The CDR3 is made up of 14 amino acids. For the CDR3, the DNA is TGTGCCAGCAGCCAAGCAGGGCTCAAAGAGACCCAGTACTTC. This gives the protein CASSQAGLKETQYF.

The chain links TRBV19 to TRBJ2-3, with D tentatively TRBD1 (5 bases). In germline, CDR1 is LNHDA, CDR2 SQIVND (reference sequence). V shed 5 bases and J shed 1 base, with 10 bases lying between them. The CDR3 consists of 14 residues. The CDR3 here is CASSRQQGTDTQYF. CDR3 sequence (DNA): TGTGCCAGTAGTCGCCAACAGGGCACAGATACGCAGTATTTT.

The CDR3 sequence is CASSLLGGGRRETQYF. The DNA of the CDR3 is TGTGCCAGTTCTTTACTAGGTGGAGGGCGACGCGAGACCCAGTACTTC. The chain links TRBV19 to TRBJ2-5; perhaps TRBD2 as D (6 bases). CDR3 length: 16 amino acids. Germline V lookup: CDR1 LNHDA, CDR2 SQIVND (reference sequence). The V end was cut by 8 bases, the J end by 5 bases, with 24 bases between.

The rearrangement links TRBV14 to TRBJ2-1, with 7 bases identical to TRBD2. The CDR3 is 15 amino acids. Germline lookup yields CDR1 SGHDN and CDR2 FVKESK. V dropped 3 bases and J dropped 4; count of bases not matched to a gene: 6. The CDR3: CASSHGRERYNEQFF. The CDR3 nucleotides read TGTGCCAGCAGCCATGGGCGGGAGAGGTACAATGAGCAGTTCTTC.

The CDR3 region has the DNA TGTGCCAGCAGTTCCCCCAGCGAACACTACTACGAGCAGTACTTC. Translated, it gives CASSSPSEHYYEQYF. The genes are TRBV28 and TRBJ2-7; D remains unclear. In germline, CDR1 is MDHEN, CDR2 SYDVKM. V was clipped by 4 bases and J by 3 bases, with 16 bases between them. The CDR3 totals 15 residues.

This clone came up a few times. J is TRBJ2-7 and V is TRBV3-1 (or the pseudogene TRBV3-2); D is perhaps TRBD2 (5 bases). This CDR3 has 15 amino acids. V gave up 1 base and J gave up 2 bases, with 12 bases separating them. In germline, CDR1 is LGHDT, CDR2 YNNKEL (reference sequence). As DNA, the CDR3 is TGTGCCAGCAGCCAAGCTGGAGGAGTGCCCTACGAGCAGTACTTC. It codes for CASSQAGGVPYEQYF.

J is TRBJ2-2 and V is TRBV5-4; TRBD2 agrees at 7 bases. V was clipped by 0 bases and J by 6 bases; unmatched bases: 8. Germline assignment: CDR1 SGHNT and CDR2 YYREEE (reference sequence). The CDR3 length is 16 residues. The CDR3 DNA follows: TGTGCCAGCAGCTTGGGGAAGGGAGGGGTCCCCGGGGAGCTGTTTTTT. Translation: CASSLGKGGVPGELFF.

This clone was observed once. The chain is built from TRBV5-1 and TRBJ2-7, with a tentative D call TRBD1 (6 bases). Germline V gene data show CDR1 as SGHRS and CDR2 as YFSETQ. The CDR3 is 14 residues long. Deletions cut 6 bases from V and 9 bases from J, with 22 bases between. This CDR3 reads CASTEYRDLARQYF. As DNA, the CDR3 is TGCGCCAGCACTGAATACAGGGATTTGGCGCGGCAGTACTTC.

This chain joins TRBV24-1 and TRBJ2-1, with TRBD2 matching over 8 bases. The CDR3 length is 15 residues. Germline V gene lookup returns CDR1 KGHDR and CDR2 SFDVKD. With V trimmed by 9 bases and J by 10 bases, 16 bases remained unmatched. Written as DNA, the CDR3 is TGTGCCACCCAAGATGTTGTTGGGCGGGGGGAGGAGCAGTTCTTC. Its translation: CATQDVVGRGEEQFF.

The chain carries TRBV28 and TRBJ2-7; 8 bases are a match to TRBD1. Unmatched junction bases numbered 10, after V lost 2 bases and J lost 4 bases. Germline lookup yields CDR1 MDHEN and CDR2 SYDVKM. CDR3 length: 16 residues. The CDR3 DNA follows: TGTGCCAGCAGTTTACCCACGGACAGGGCATCTTACGAGCAGTACTTC. Translation gives CASSLPTDRASYEQYF.

Only a few counts were recorded for this clone. CDR3 region: CASSVRQTYEQYF. Written as DNA, the CDR3 is TGTGCCAGCAGCGTACGACAGACCTACGAGCAGTACTTC. V and J are TRBV7-2 and TRBJ2-7, with D perhaps TRBD1 (5 bases). The germline V gene encodes CDR1 SGHTA and CDR2 FQGNSA. Deletions cut 5 bases from V and 2 bases from J, with 10 bases between. The CDR3 runs to 13 residues.

V is TRBV30 and J is TRBJ2-2; unclear D gene. In germline, CDR1 is GTSNPN, CDR2 SVGIG (reference sequence). The CDR3 is 14 amino acids. V lost 6 bases and J lost 4, with 15 bases in between. CDR3 DNA: TGTGCCTGCACGAAACAGCAGTTCACCGGGGAGCTGTTTTTT. Residues: CACTKQQFTGELFF. The full variable domain, completed using reference TRBV30 and TRBJ2-2, is SQTIHQWPATLVQPVGSPLSLECTVEGTSNPNLYWYRQAAGRGLQLLFYSVGIGQISSEVPQNLSASRPQDRQFILSSKKLLLSDSGFYLCACTKQQFTGELFFGEGSRLTVL.

V usage is TRBV5-1 and J usage is TRBJ2-7; D gene uncertain. The CDR3 contains 13 residues. The V and J ends lost 0 bases and 2 bases respectively, with 6 bases between them. Germline V CDR1 and CDR2: SGHRS, YFSETQ. CDR3 DNA: TGCGCCAGCAGCTTGGCTAGACCCTACGAGCAGTACTTC. It codes for CASSLARPYEQYF.

This rearrangement joins TRBV9 to TRBJ2-1; D is perhaps TRBD2 (5 bases). CDR1 and CDR2 from the germline V gene are SGDLS and YYNGEE. Trimming took 0 bases from V and 10 from J, leaving 8 bases between them. This CDR3 has 12 amino acids. CDR3 sequence reads: CASSVGGQEQFF. CDR3 coding DNA: TGTGCCAGCAGCGTAGGAGGGCAAGAGCAGTTCTTC. Full variable domain (missing parts from reference TRBV9 and TRBJ2-1): DSGVTQTPKHLITATGQRVTLRCSPRSGDLSVYWYQQSLDQGLQFLIQYYNGEERAKGNILERFSAQQFPDLHSELNLSSLELGDSALYFCASSVGGQEQFFGPGTRLTVL.

This chain uses TRBV7-2 with TRBJ2-7; possibly TRBD1 for D (6 bases). Trimming took 1 base from V and 1 from J, leaving 8 bases between them. This CDR3 region has 14 residues. From germline, CDR1 is SGHTA and CDR2 FQGNSA. The CDR3 DNA is TGTGCCAGCAGCTTAGGGACAGCGTCCTACGAGCAGTACTTC. Its translation: CASSLGTASYEQYF.

This clone was seen only once. V gene TRBV28 combines with J gene TRBJ1-5; D unresolved. The germline V and J ends were trimmed by 3 bases and 0 bases, with 12 bases remaining between them. CDR1 is MDHEN, CDR2 SYDVKM, per germline. The CDR3 is 16 amino acids. The CDR3 reads CASSLASQNSNQPQHF. The CDR3 DNA reads TGTGCCAGCAGTTTGGCTTCACAGAATAGCAATCAGCCCCAGCATTTT.

CDR3 bases: TGTGCCAGCAGCTTAGCCCTGGGGGGAGAGACCCAGTACTTC. This gives the protein CASSLALGGETQYF. The chain uses TRBV7-6 and TRBJ2-5, with D possibly matching TRBD2 (6 bases). The CDR3 has 14 amino acids. Germline CDR1 is SGHVS and CDR2 is FNYEAQ. V lost 0 bases to trimming and J lost 4 bases, with 9 bases between them.